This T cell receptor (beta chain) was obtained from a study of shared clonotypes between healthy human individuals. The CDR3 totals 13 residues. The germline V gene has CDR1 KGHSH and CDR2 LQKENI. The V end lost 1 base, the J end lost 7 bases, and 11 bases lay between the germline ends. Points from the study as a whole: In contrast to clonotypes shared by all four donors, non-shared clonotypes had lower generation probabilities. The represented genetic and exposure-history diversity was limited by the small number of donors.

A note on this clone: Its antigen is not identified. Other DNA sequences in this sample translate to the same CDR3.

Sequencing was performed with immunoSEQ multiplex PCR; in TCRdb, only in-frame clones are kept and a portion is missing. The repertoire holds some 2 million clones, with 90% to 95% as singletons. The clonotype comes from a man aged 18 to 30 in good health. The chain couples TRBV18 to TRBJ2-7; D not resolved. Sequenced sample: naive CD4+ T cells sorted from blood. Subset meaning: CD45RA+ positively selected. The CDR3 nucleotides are TGTGCCAGCTCACCACAAGGAACTGGAGAGCAGTACTTC. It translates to CASSPQGTGEQYF.